A single sample is the source of the 15 T cell receptor beta chains below, sequenced in a study of cytomegalovirus exposure and HLA in healthy donors. A multiplex PCR was run with 60 Vbeta primers and 13 Jbeta primers. Method: immunoSEQ multiplex PCR; TCRdb's copy keeps in-frame clones and lacks some. The sample yields around 130,000 clones, about 79% seen once. Sequencing was carried out using PBMCs. These receptors all come from a woman younger than 30 in good health and CMV-seropositive.

This clone was recorded once. The CDR3 loop reads CASSRTGGGPGELFF. DNA for the CDR3: TGTGCCAGCAGCCGGACGGGGGGGGGCCCCGGGGAGCTGTTTTTT. The chain is built from TRBV14 and TRBJ2-2; the match to TRBD2 covers 8 bases. Germline V gene sequence: CDR1 SGHDN, CDR2 FVKESK. The CDR3 is 15 amino acids. The V segment lost 4 bases and the J segment 6 bases; nucleotides outside the gene matches: 7.

The chain carries TRBV6-1 and TRBJ2-5, with 7 bases fitting TRBD2. With V trimmed by 11 bases and J by 5 bases, 14 bases remained unmatched. CDR3 length: 14 amino acids. The germline CDR1 and CDR2 sequences are MNHNS and SASEGT. DNA for the CDR3: TGTGCCCTGGGGGGGACGAAGGCAGGGGAGACCCAGTACTTC. Its translation: CALGGTKAGETQYF.

The J gene is TRBJ2-7, the V gene TRBV14, with TRBD2 as a possible D gene (5 bases). Germline lookup yields CDR1 SGHDN and CDR2 FVKESK. V was cut by 0 bases and J by 6 bases, with 9 bases left in between. There are 13 residues in the CDR3. The CDR3 sequence: CASSQEEVGEQYF. In DNA form, the CDR3 reads TGTGCCAGCAGCCAAGAGGAGGTGGGCGAGCAGTACTTC.

CDR3 sequence reads: CASSPDRTSGSYNEQFF. DNA for the CDR3: TGTGCCAGTAGTCCCGACCGGACTAGCGGGAGTTACAATGAGCAGTTCTTC. The chain uses TRBV19 and TRBJ2-1, with TRBD2 matching over 13 bases. In germline, CDR1 is LNHDA, CDR2 SQIVND (reference sequence). CDR3 length: 17 residues. Trimming cost V 5 bases and J 4 bases; bases outside gene matches: 8.

This rearrangement joins TRBV6-5 to TRBJ2-5, with D perhaps matching TRBD2 (5 bases). Germline lookup yields CDR1 MNHEY and CDR2 SVGAGI. CDR3 size: 15 residues. Between the trimmed V and J ends, which lost 0 bases and 11 bases, there was a span of 19 bases. CDR3 nucleotide sequence: TGTGCCAGCAGTTACTCGAAGGTCGGGTTGGGAGAGCAGTACTTC. This sequence encodes CASSYSKVGLGEQYF.

The table lists this clone with a count of one. The rearrangement links TRBV28 to TRBJ1-4; D is possibly TRBD1 (5 bases). The germline CDR1 and CDR2 sequences are MDHEN and SYDVKM. V lost 6 bases, J lost 0 bases, and 11 bases lay in between. The CDR3 has 15 residues. The DNA of the CDR3 is TGTGCCAGCAGAACGACAGCTCCAACTAATGAAAAACTGTTTTTT. Encoded protein: CASRTTAPTNEKLFF.

This clone appeared a few times. The J gene is TRBJ1-1, the V gene TRBV6-5; D unresolved. V was shortened by 2 bases and J by 7 bases, with 17 bases between the two germline ends. Germline CDR1 reads MNHEY; CDR2 reads SVGAGI. The CDR3 runs 15 residues. CDR3 coding DNA: TGTGCCAGCAGTTACGGGAACTCCCTTCGGGGTGAAGCTTTCTTT. As protein: CASSYGNSLRGEAFF.

V usage is TRBV6-6 and J usage is TRBJ1-2; unclear D gene. V was pared by 0 bases and J by 3 bases, with 8 bases between. Germline V gives CDR1 MNHNY, CDR2 SVGAGI (reference sequence). This CDR3 region has 14 residues. The CDR3 DNA sequence: TGTGCCAGCAGTTACTCGACTACAGACTATGGCTACACCTTC. It specifies CASSYSTTDYGYTF.

The V gene is TRBV27, the J gene TRBJ2-4, with D perhaps matching TRBD2 (5 bases). Trimming took off 0 bases at V and 9 bases at J, with 9 bases between the two ends. The CDR3 is 13 amino acids. The germline CDR1 and CDR2 sequences are MNHEY and SMNVEV (reference sequence). CDR3 coding DNA: TGTGCCAGCAGTTTATCTGCCCGGGGCATTCAGTACTTC. This sequence encodes CASSLSARGIQYF.

J is TRBJ2-2 and V is TRBV11-3, with TRBD2 matching over 9 bases. The CDR3 has 16 residues. The trim removed 5 bases at V and 1 base at J, leaving 5 bases unmatched. Germline CDR1 SGHNT, CDR2 YENEEA. Written as DNA, the CDR3 is TGTGCCAGCAGCCGTGCAGCGGGGGGGAACACCGGGGAGCTGTTTTTT. Translation: CASSRAAGGNTGELFF.

V and J are TRBV7-2 and TRBJ1-5; D not certain. CDR1 is SGHTA, CDR2 FQGNSA, per germline. V gave up 3 bases and J gave up 3 bases, with 9 bases separating them. The CDR3 consists of 14 residues. The CDR3 DNA reads as TGTGCCAGCAGCTTGAGTTCCCTCAATCAGCCCCAGCATTTT. Its translation is CASSLSSLNQPQHF.

The J gene is TRBJ2-3, the V gene TRBV10-3; the match to TRBD2 covers 12 bases. From germline, CDR1 is ENHRY and CDR2 SYGVKD. The CDR3 is made up of 18 amino acids. V trimming: 5 bases; J trimming: 0 bases; junction bases outside the gene matches: 9. DNA of the CDR3: TGTGCCATCAGTCTAGCGGGGGGGATTTCAACTAGCACAGATACGCAGTATTTT. Translated, it gives CAISLAGGISTSTDTQYF.

The chain couples TRBV5-1 to TRBJ2-1; possible D gene TRBD1, 6 bases. This CDR3 is built from 14 residues. Germline assignment: CDR1 SGHRS and CDR2 YFSETQ. V was trimmed by 0 bases and J by 3 bases, leaving 7 bases between them. CDR3 residues: CASSLGQDYNEQFF. The CDR3 DNA follows: TGCGCCAGCAGCTTGGGACAGGACTACAATGAGCAGTTCTTC.

J is TRBJ2-3 and V is TRBV13; 8 positions match TRBD2. The CDR3 runs 15 residues. Trimming at V came to 3 bases and at J to 0 bases, leaving 2 bases not matched to a gene. Germline loops: CDR1 PRHDT, CDR2 FYEKMQ (reference sequence). The CDR3 is CASSFSGVSTDTQYF. The CDR3, as DNA: TGTGCCAGCAGCTTTAGCGGGGTTAGCACAGATACGCAGTATTTT.

This clone has more than one count but fewer than ten. The V and J genes are TRBV5-1 and TRBJ2-7; 11 bases are a match to TRBD1. With 4 bases clipped from V and 2 bases from J, the junction kept 5 bases outside the gene matches. The CDR3 runs 15 residues. In germline, CDR1 is SGHRS, CDR2 YFSETQ. The CDR3 reads CASSPDRGLAYEQYF. For the CDR3, the DNA is TGCGCCAGCAGCCCGGACAGGGGGCTGGCCTACGAGCAGTACTTC.